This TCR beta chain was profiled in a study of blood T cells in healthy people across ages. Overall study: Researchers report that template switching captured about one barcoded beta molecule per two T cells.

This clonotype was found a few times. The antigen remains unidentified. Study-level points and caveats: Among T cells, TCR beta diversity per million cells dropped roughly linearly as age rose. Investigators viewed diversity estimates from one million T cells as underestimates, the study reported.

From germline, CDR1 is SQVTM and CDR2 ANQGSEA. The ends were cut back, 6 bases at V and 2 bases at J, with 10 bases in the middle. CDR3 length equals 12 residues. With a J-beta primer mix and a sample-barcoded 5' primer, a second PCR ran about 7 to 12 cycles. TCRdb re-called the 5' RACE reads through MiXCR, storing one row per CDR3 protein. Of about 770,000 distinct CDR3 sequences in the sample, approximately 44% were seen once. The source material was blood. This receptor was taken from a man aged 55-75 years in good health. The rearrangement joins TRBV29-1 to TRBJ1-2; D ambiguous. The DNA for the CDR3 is TGCAGCGTCCGGTCGGCGAACTATGGCTACACCTTC. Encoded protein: CSVRSANYGYTF.